This T cell receptor (beta chain) originates from a study of blood T cell repertoires in COVID-19. Looking at the study overall: PBMCs, B-cell-depleted T cells, or T cells were the source of the cDNA or gDNA that made up the material.

Trimming shortened V by 0 bases and J by 12 bases, and 12 bases separated the two germline ends. CDR1 and CDR2 from the germline V gene are SGHDN and FVKESK. CDR3 length: 13 amino acids. In the authors' workflow: Cell counts per sample came from amplifying reference gene primers. The data were produced by immunoSEQ multiplex PCR, yet TCRdb's version contains in-frame clones alone and is incomplete. That table gives V, J and clone size, and the DNA gave D and trimming. Of fewer than 300,000 clones listed, roughly 86% are singletons. The J gene is TRBJ2-1, the V gene TRBV14; tentative D call: TRBD2 (6 bases). The TCR comes from a woman under 40 with acute or convalescent COVID-19. Sequencing was performed on peripheral blood. This CDR3 is CASSQDVVGGQFF. Here the CDR3 DNA reads TGTGCCAGCAGCCAAGATGTGGTGGGGGGGCAGTTCTTC. Full variable domain (outside the CDR3, taken from reference TRBV14 and TRBJ2-1): EAGVTQFPSHSVIEKGQTVTLRCDPISGHDNLYWYRRVMGKEIKFLLHFVKESKQDESGMPNNRFLAERTGGTYSTLKVQPAELEDSGVYFCASSQDVVGGQFFGPGTRLTVL.